Following are 15 T cell receptor beta chains from one sample sequenced in a study of molecular identifiers for immune sequencing clone quantification. TCRdb re-called the PCR reads with MiXCR, one entry per CDR3 protein. The sample contains over 600,000 distinct CDR3 sequences, 15% to 20% of which appear only once. The sample was naive CD8+ T cells from blood, with Jurkat cell RNA spiked in. Subset in this sample: FACS-sorted CD8+CD4-CCR7+CD45RA+ naive T cells. The receptors derive from a human donor in good health. Some libraries in this study had Jurkat cell RNA spiked in.

The table lists this clonotype with a few counts. The J gene is TRBJ2-2, the V gene TRBV4-1; 8 nucleotides match TRBD2. V shed 3 bases, J shed 3 bases, and the junction held 9 bases outside the gene matches. Looked up from germline, CDR1 is MGHRA and CDR2 is YSYEKL. The CDR3 loop spans 17 amino acids. The CDR3 here is CASSQAPGLEDTGELFF. CDR3 nucleotides: TGCGCCAGCAGCCAGGCCCCGGGACTAGAGGACACCGGGGAGCTGTTTTTT.

About this clonotype itself: The junction and the germline gene differ at one end; a read error may be behind it. The chain recombines TRBV6-2 or TRBV6-3 with TRBJ1-2; TRBD1 agrees at 10 bases. The CDR3 is 15 amino acids. Per germline, CDR1 MNHEY and CDR2 SVGEGT. The DNA for the CDR3 is TGTACCAGCAGCCCCTTACTGACAGGGGGCGTCGGCTACACCTTC. Translating it yields CTSSPLLTGGVGYTF.

This clonotype occurred a few times. The V gene is TRBV27, the J gene TRBJ2-7; no reliable D call. The CDR3 length is 13 residues. V was clipped by 4 bases and J by 3 bases, with 10 bases between them. Germline values: CDR1 MNHEY, CDR2 SMNVEV (reference sequence). In DNA, the CDR3 is TGTGCCAGCAGTTGGCGGCAACACTACGAGCAGTACTTC. This sequence encodes CASSWRQHYEQYF.

This chain joins TRBV9 and TRBJ2-5; 8 nucleotides agree with TRBD2. After removal of 5 bases from V and 5 bases from J, the junction contained 8 bases not matched to a gene. The CDR3 is made up of 14 amino acids. In germline, CDR1 is SGDLS, CDR2 YYNGEE. CDR3 DNA sequence: TGTGCCAGCAGTAAGAGCGGGAGTGTTGAGACCCAGTACTTC. Translated, it gives CASSKSGSVETQYF.

About this clonotype: A single base separates this from a much larger clone, so it may be a read error. This chain links TRBV28 with TRBJ1-1; D gene uncertain. CDR1 and CDR2 (germline): MDHEN, SYDVKM. CDR3 length: 13 residues. Trimming stripped 3 bases from V and 7 bases from J, with 12 bases between. The DNA of the CDR3 is TGTGCCAGCAGTTTTGGGAAGGGAAGTGAAGCTTTCTTT. As protein: CASSFGKGSEAFF.

A note on this clonotype: This may be a read error, as it is one base from a much larger clone. V usage is TRBV5-4 and J usage is TRBJ1-1; tentatively, D is TRBD1 (5 bases). Germline CDR1 SGHNT, CDR2 YYREEE (reference sequence). The CDR3 runs to 11 residues. Written as DNA, the CDR3 is TGTGCCAGCGGTCAGGGAACTGAAGCTTCCTTT. This encodes CASGQGTEASF.

This sequence joins TRBV6-1 and TRBJ2-2; D remains ambiguous. V lost 3 bases to trimming and J lost 0 bases, with 11 bases between them. CDR1 MNHNS and CDR2 SASEGT come from the germline V gene. This CDR3 spans 16 amino acids. CDR3 region: CASSEVPFANTGELFF. CDR3 coding DNA: TGTGCCAGCAGTGAGGTCCCGTTCGCGAACACCGGGGAGCTGTTTTTT.

V usage is TRBV6-2 or TRBV6-3 and J usage is TRBJ2-5; 9 nucleotides line up with TRBD1. The CDR3 extends over 17 amino acids. From germline, CDR1 is MNHEY and CDR2 SVGEGT. V dropped 0 bases and J dropped 0; count of bases not matched to a gene: 5. The CDR3 DNA is TGTGCCAGCAGTTACTCGTTTAGGGACAGGGACCAAGAGACCCAGTACTTC. Its protein is CASSYSFRDRDQETQYF.

The table lists this clonotype with many counts. The V call is TRBV6-5, the J call TRBJ1-1; weak D call: TRBD1 (6 bases). The germline gives CDR1 MNHEY, CDR2 SVGAGI. V lost 6 bases to trimming and J lost 3 bases, with 11 bases between them. The CDR3 totals 13 residues. CDR3 protein: CASSGGPDTEAFF. CDR3 DNA: TGTGCCAGCAGCGGGGGGCCTGACACTGAAGCTTTCTTT.

The chain combines TRBV12-3 or TRBV12-4 with TRBJ2-1; D remains ambiguous. This CDR3 has 11 amino acids. Trimming removed 10 bases from V and 3 bases from J, with 7 bases in between. CDR3 loop: CATLDYNEQFF. In nucleotides, the CDR3 is TGTGCCACCCTGGACTACAATGAGCAGTTCTTC.

This clonotype was counted ten times or more. This rearrangement joins TRBV27 to TRBJ2-5; 11 bases agree with TRBD2. The CDR3 spans 14 residues. With 4 bases clipped from V and 5 bases from J, the junction kept 3 bases outside the gene matches. The V gene's germline CDR1 is MNHEY and CDR2 SMNVEV (reference sequence). The CDR3 sequence: CASSSSGRRETQYF. CDR3 nucleotides: TGTGCCAGCAGTTCTAGCGGGAGGAGGGAGACCCAGTACTTC.

This clonotype came up many times. The genes are TRBV12-3 or TRBV12-4 and TRBJ2-7, with D unresolved. Trimming removed 6 bases at V and 7 bases at J, with 10 bases between. This CDR3 spans 11 amino acids. CDR3 nucleotides: TGTGCCAGCAGGGACGACCGGGAGCAGTACTTC. Amino acids: CASRDDREQYF.

This clonotype was seen ten or more times. The J gene is TRBJ2-2, the V gene TRBV7-9; D is uncertain. V was clipped by 9 bases and J by 0 bases, with 8 bases between them. The CDR3 consists of 13 residues. In germline, CDR1 is SEHNR, CDR2 FQNEAQ (reference sequence). The CDR3 here is CARGIANTGELFF. The DNA of the CDR3 is TGTGCCAGGGGCATTGCGAACACCGGGGAGCTGTTTTTT.

This clonotype came up once. A read error may explain this, as a much larger clone is one base away. The rearrangement joins TRBV6-6 to TRBJ2-1; no definite D call. Germline V CDR1 and CDR2: MNHNY, SVGAGI (reference sequence). V lost 5 bases to trimming and J lost 8 bases, with 7 bases between them. The CDR3 has 11 amino acids. The CDR3 sequence is CASSRSDEQFF. The CDR3 DNA reads TGTGCCAGCAGTCGCAGCGATGAGCAGTTCTTC.

The rearrangement joins TRBV28 to TRBJ2-7, with TRBD1 matching 7 bases. Germline lookup yields CDR1 MDHEN and CDR2 SYDVKM. CDR3 length: 15 residues. J was trimmed by 3 bases and V by 6 bases; bases with no gene match: 11. CDR3 amino acids: CASSLTGSLLYEQYF. The CDR3 DNA reads as TGTGCCAGCAGCCTGACAGGGAGCCTCCTCTACGAGCAGTACTTC. Together with reference TRBV28 and TRBJ2-7, the CDR3 gives the full variable domain: DVKVTQSSRYLVKRTGEKVFLECVQDMDHENMFWYRQDPGLGLRLIYFSYDVKMKEKGDIPEGYSVSREKKERFSLILESASTNQTSMYLCASSLTGSLLYEQYFGPGTRLTVT.